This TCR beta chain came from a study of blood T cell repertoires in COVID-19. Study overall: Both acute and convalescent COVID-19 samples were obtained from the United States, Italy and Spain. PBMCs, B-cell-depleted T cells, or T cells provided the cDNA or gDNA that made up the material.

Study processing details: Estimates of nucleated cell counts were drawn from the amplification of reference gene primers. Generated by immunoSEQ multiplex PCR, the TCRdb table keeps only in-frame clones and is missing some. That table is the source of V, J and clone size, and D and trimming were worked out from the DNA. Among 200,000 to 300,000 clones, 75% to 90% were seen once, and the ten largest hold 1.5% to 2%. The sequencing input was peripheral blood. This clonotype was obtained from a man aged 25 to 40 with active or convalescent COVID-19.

The CDR3, as DNA: TGCGCCAGCAGCTTTGGGCACAGGAGCACAGATACGCAGTATTTT. This codes for CASSFGHRSTDTQYF. This chain connects TRBV5-1 to TRBJ2-3; D might be TRBD1 (5 bases). CDR1 is SGHRS, CDR2 YFSETQ, per germline. The CDR3 runs 15 residues. Trimming left V 2 bases short and J 0 bases short, with 10 bases between.